The entry that follows covers one T cell receptor (beta chain) sequence. Its specificity is not known. Other DNA variants within this sample encode the same CDR3. This record belongs to a study of T cell responses to AZD1222 COVID-19 vaccine. Study information: Second doses at about 4 or about 12 weeks were pooled. Findings of the study overall: Donors skewed white British and female; clonal diversity was possibly underestimated.

Data came from immunoSEQ multiplex PCR; TCRdb stores just in-frame clones and leaves some out. The sample yields about 74,000 clones, 86% seen once. The receptor was derived from an adult in good health. The sequencing here drew on peripheral blood, taken on day 0 of AZD1222 vaccination.

CDR3 in amino acids: CASSLLGVRETQYF. In nucleotides, the CDR3 is TGTGCCAGCAGTTTATTGGGGGTGAGGGAGACCCAGTACTTC. The J gene is TRBJ2-5, the V gene TRBV28; the D call may be TRBD1 or TRBD2 (5 bases each). Trimming removed 1 base from V and 5 bases from J, with 11 bases in between. Germline CDR1 is MDHEN and CDR2 is SYDVKM. The CDR3 contains 14 residues.